The entry below gives a single T cell receptor (beta chain) sequence along with its context. The antigen is undetermined. Germline lookup yields CDR1 MNHNS and CDR2 SASEGT. The germline V and J ends were trimmed by 4 bases and 5 bases, with 8 bases remaining between them. The CDR3 spans 12 residues. The donors belonged to the approximately 120-subject validation cohort, separate from the approximately 700-subject first cohort. This specimen comes from a study of cytomegalovirus exposure and HLA in healthy donors. Findings and limits, study-wide: The tendency of first-cohort TCR clusters to co-occur in the roughly 120 validation repertoires was identified by a subsequent analysis.

Clones were read by immunoSEQ multiplex PCR, and TCRdb kept only the in-frame ones, dropping some. The data contain some 260,000 clones, less than 90% of them seen just once; the ten biggest clones take up about 12%. V and J are TRBV6-1 and TRBJ2-5, with D possibly TRBD2 on 6 matching bases. Specimen: PBMCs. The TCR comes from a man between 18 and 35 years old in good health and CMV-seropositive. CDR3 DNA: TGTGCCAGCAGTGGTGGGGGGGAGACCCAGTACTTC. Translated, it gives CASSGGGETQYF.